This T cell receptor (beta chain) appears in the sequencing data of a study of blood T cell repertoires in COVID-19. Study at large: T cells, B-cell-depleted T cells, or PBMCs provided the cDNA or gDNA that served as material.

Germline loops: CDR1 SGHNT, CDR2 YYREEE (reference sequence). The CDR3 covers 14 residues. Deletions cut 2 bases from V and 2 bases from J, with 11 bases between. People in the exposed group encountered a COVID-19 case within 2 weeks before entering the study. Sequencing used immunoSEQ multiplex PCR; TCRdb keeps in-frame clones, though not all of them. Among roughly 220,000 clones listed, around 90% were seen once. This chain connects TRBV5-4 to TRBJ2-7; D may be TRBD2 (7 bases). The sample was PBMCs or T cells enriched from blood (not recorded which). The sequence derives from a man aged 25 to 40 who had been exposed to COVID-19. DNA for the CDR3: TGTGCCAGCAGCTTTAAAGGGGGGGCCTACGAGCAGTACTTC. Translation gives CASSFKGGAYEQYF.